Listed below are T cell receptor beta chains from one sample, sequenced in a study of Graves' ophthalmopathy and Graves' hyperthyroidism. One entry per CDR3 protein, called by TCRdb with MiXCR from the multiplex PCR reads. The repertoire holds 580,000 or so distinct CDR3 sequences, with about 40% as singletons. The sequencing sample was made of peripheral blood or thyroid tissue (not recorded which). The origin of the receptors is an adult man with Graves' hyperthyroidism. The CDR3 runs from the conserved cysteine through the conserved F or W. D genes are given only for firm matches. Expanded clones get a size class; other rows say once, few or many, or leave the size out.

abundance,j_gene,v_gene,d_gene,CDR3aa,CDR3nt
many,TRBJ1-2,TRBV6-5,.,CASSYQGGGDYGYTF,TGTGCCAGCAGTTACCAGGGCGGTGGTGACTATGGCTACACCTTC
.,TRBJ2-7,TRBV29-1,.,CSVGTDPSYEQYF,TGCAGCGTTGGGACGGATCCCTCCTACGAGCAGTACTTC
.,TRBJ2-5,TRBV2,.,CASSPPTGRKETQYF,TGTGCCAGCAGTCCACCTACCGGGAGAAAGGAGACCCAGTACTTC
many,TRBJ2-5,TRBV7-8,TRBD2,CASSLVGTSGQETQYF,TGTGCCAGCAGCTTAGTCGGGACTAGCGGACAAGAGACCCAGTACTTC
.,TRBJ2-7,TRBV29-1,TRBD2,CSVDSGGRPNEQYF,TGCAGCGTTGACTCGGGGGGGAGACCAAACGAGCAGTACTTC
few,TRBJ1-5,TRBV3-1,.,CASSQGLRNQPQHF,TGTGCCAGCAGCCAAGGCCTCAGAAATCAGCCCCAGCATTTT
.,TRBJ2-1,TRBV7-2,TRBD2,CASSDQRDGEQFF,TGTGCCAGCAGCGATCAGCGGGACGGGGAGCAGTTCTTC
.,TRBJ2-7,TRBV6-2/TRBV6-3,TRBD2,CASSYSPSGINEQYF,TGTGCCAGCAGTTATTCCCCTAGCGGGATAAACGAGCAGTACTTC
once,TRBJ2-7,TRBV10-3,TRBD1,CAIGTGSSDEQYF,TGTGCCATCGGGACAGGGAGCTCCGACGAGCAGTACTTC
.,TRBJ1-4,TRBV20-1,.,CSARGLALNEKLFF,TGCAGTGCTAGGGGACTAGCTCTCAATGAAAAACTGTTTTTT
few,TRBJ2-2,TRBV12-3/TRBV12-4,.,CASSFWGRNTGELFF,TGTGCCAGCAGTTTTTGGGGGCGGAACACCGGGGAGCTGTTTTTT
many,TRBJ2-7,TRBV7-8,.,CASSRREKNSYEQYF,TGTGCCAGCAGCCGCCGGGAGAAGAACTCCTACGAGCAGTACTTC
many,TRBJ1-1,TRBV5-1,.,CASSRQDLGLAEAFF,TGCGCCAGCAGCAGACAGGACTTGGGACTAGCGGAAGCTTTCTTT
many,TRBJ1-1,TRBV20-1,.,CSARGLGQMNTEAFF,TGCAGTGCTAGGGGCTTGGGACAAATGAACACTGAAGCTTTCTTT